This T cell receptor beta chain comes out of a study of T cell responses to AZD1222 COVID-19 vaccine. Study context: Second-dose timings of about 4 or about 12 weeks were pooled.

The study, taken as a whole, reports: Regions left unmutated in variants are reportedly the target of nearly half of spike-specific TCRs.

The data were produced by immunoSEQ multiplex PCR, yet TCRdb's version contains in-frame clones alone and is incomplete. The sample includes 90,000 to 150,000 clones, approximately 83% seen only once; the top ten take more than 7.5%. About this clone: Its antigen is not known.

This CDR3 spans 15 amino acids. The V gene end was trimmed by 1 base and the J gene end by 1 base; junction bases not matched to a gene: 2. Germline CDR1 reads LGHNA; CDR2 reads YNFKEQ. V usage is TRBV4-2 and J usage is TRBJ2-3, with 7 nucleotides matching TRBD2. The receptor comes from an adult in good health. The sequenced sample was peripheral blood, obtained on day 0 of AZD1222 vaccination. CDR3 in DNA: TGTGCCAGCAGCCAAGCAACTAGCGGCACAGATACGCAGTATTTT. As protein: CASSQATSGTDTQYF.